Described below is a single T cell receptor (beta chain) sequence and its context. The target antigen is unknown. Clones were sequenced by immunoSEQ multiplex PCR, and TCRdb holds only the in-frame ones, with some missing. The repertoire has some 110,000 clones, 86% of them found once; the top ten carry approximately 4.9%. These data originate in a study of cytomegalovirus exposure and HLA in healthy donors. Findings of the study overall: Confirmation was obtained in vitro that a few CMV-associated chains are specific for CMV antigens. Most TCR sequences proved rare, with some public TCRs found in many donors.

The CDR3 length is 17 residues. V was clipped by 0 bases and J by 0 bases, with 15 bases between them. Germline assignment: CDR1 SGHRS and CDR2 YFSETQ. Separate from the roughly 700-subject first cohort was the roughly 120-subject validation cohort, to which the donors belonged. The sample comprised PBMCs. The chain joins TRBV5-1 to TRBJ2-5; possible D gene TRBD1, 8 bases. The sequence came from a man aged 18 to 35 in good health and CMV-seronegative. CDR3 DNA sequence: TGCGCCAGCAGCTTGGGGCGGGGGACAGGCTACCAAGAGACCCAGTACTTC. Residues: CASSLGRGTGYQETQYF. The whole variable domain, filled in from reference TRBV5-1 and TRBJ2-5, reads KAGVTQTPRYLIKTRGQQVTLSCSPISGHRSVSWYQQTPGQGLQFLFEYFSETQRNKGNFPGRFSGRQFSNSRSEMNVSTLELGDSALYLCASSLGRGTGYQETQYFGPGTRLLVL.